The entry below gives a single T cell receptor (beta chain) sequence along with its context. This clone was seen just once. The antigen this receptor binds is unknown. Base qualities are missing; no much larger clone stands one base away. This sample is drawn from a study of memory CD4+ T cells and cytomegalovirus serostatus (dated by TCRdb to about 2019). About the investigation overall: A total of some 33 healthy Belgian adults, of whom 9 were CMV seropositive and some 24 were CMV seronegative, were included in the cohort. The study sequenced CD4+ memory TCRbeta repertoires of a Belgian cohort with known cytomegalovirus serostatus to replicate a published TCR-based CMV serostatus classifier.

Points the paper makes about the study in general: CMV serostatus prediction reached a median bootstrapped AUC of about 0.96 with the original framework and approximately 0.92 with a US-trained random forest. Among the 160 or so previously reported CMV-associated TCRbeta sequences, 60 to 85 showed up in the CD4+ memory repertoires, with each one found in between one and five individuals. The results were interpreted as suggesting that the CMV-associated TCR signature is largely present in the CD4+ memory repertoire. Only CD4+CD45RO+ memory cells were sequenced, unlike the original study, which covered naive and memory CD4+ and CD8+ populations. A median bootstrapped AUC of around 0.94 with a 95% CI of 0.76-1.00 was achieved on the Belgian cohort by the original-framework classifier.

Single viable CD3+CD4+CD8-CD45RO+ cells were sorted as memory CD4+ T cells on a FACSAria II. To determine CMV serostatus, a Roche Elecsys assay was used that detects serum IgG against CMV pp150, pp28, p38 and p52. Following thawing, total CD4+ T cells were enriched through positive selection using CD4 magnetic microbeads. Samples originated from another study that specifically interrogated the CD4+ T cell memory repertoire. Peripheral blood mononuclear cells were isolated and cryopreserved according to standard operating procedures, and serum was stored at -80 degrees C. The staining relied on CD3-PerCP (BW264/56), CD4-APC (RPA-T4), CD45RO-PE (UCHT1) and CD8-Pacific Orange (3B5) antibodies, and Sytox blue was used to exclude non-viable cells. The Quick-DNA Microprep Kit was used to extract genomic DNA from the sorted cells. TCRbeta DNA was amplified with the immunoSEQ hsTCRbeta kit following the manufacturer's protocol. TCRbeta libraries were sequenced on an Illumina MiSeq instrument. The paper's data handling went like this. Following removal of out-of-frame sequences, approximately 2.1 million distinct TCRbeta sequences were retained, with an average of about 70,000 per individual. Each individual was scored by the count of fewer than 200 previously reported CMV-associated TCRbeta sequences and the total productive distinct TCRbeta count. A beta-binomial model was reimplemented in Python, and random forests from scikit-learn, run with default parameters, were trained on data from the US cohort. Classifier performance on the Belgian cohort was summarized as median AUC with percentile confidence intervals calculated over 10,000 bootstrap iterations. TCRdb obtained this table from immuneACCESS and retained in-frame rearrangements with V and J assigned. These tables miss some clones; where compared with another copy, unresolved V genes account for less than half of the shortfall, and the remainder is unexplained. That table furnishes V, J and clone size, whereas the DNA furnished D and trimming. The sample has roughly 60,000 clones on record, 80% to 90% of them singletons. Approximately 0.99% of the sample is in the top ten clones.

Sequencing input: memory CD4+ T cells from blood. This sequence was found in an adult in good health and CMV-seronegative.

The CDR3 region has the sequence CASRSRDPQETQYF. Here is the DNA: TGTGCCAGCAGGTCCCGGGATCCACAAGAGACCCAGTACTTC. The chain is assembled from TRBV5-8 and TRBJ2-5, with TRBD2 tentatively as D gene (5 bases match). CDR3 length: 14 amino acids, cysteine to phenylalanine. Only the CDR3 part of the read is kept: 42 bases, read in frame from the first base. Trimming takes 5 bases from V and 2 bases from J, and the germline ends sit 13 bases apart. Sequences SGHTS (CDR1) and YDEGEE (CDR2) are obtained from the germline V gene.